Listed here are 28 T cell receptor beta chains from one sample, sequenced in a study of liver allograft versus peripheral blood T cells. Study as a whole: Comparing T cell receptor repertoires in transplanted livers with those in recipients' peripheral blood was part of the design.

TCRdb redid the calling of the reads with MiXCR, one entry per CDR3 protein. The sample carries 15,000 to 20,000 distinct CDR3 sequences, roughly a fifth recorded once. The receptors come from a human patient who had a liver transplant. The graft donor may be the source of some T cells.

Concerning this clonotype itself: One end of the junction does not line up with germline, which may come from a read error. The chain combines TRBV7-9 with TRBJ1-2; D gene uncertain. The germline gives CDR1 SEHNR, CDR2 FQNEAQ (reference sequence). This CDR3 is 11 amino acids long. This CDR3 reads CAGSLNTGYTF. For the CDR3, the DNA is TGTGCCGGCAGCCTCAATACGGGCTACACCTTC.

This clonotype was observed many times. The rearrangement uses TRBV11-2 and TRBJ2-6, with a weak D call TRBD1 (6 bases). V was shortened by 5 bases and J by 2 bases, with 13 bases between the two germline ends. CDR1 and CDR2 from the germline V gene are SGHAT and FQNNGV. This CDR3 is built from 16 residues. CDR3 nucleotides: TGTGCCAGCAGCAGACAGGCAGGGACTGGGGCCAACGTCCTGACTTTC. Amino acids: CASSRQAGTGANVLTF.

This clonotype has a handful of counts. This chain uses TRBV5-4 with TRBJ2-1, with D perhaps TRBD2 (6 bases). Trimming took 3 bases from V and 9 from J, leaving 10 bases between them. This CDR3 comprises 12 residues. Looked up from germline, CDR1 is SGHNT and CDR2 is YYREEE (reference sequence). The CDR3 nucleotides read TGTGCCAGCAGCTGGGACTGGAGTGAGCAGTTCTTC. Translation: CASSWDWSEQFF.

The sample holds a few counts of this clonotype. The chain has TRBV30 and TRBJ1-2, with TRBD1 matching 12 bases. This CDR3 comprises 16 residues. Per the germline V gene, CDR1 is GTSNPN and CDR2 is SVGIG (reference sequence). J gave up 7 bases and V 2 bases, and 11 bases lay outside the gene matches. CDR3 sequence reads: CAWSLLGDRGLGGYTF. DNA of the CDR3: TGTGCCTGGAGTTTACTCGGGGACAGGGGGCTTGGTGGCTACACCTTC.

V is TRBV7-9 and J is TRBJ1-3; D not certain. V gave up 3 bases and J gave up 0 bases, with 12 bases separating them. This CDR3 has 16 residues. Per germline, CDR1 SEHNR and CDR2 FQNEAQ (reference sequence). The CDR3 loop is CASSLGGPYSGNTIYF. The CDR3 coding sequence is TGTGCCAGCAGCTTGGGTGGGCCCTACTCTGGAAACACCATATATTTT.

This clonotype is medium-sized. The genes are TRBV18 and TRBJ2-5; 8 positions match TRBD2. V was pared by 3 bases and J by 3 bases, with 9 bases of the junction left unmatched. Germline CDR1 KGHSH, CDR2 LQKENI. The CDR3 extends over 16 amino acids. The CDR3 sequence is CASSPRVAGKEETQYF. CDR3 in DNA: TGTGCCAGCTCACCTAGGGTAGCGGGGAAGGAAGAGACCCAGTACTTC.

This clonotype was seen many times. This chain links TRBV28 with TRBJ1-1, with TRBD1 as a possible D gene (5 bases). Trimming shortened V by 6 bases and J by 3 bases, and 8 bases separated the two germline ends. Germline V gives CDR1 MDHEN, CDR2 SYDVKM. This CDR3 has 12 amino acids. This chain's CDR3 is CASSGAYTEAFF. The DNA for the CDR3 is TGTGCCAGCAGCGGGGCCTACACTGAAGCTTTCTTT.

This clonotype occurred a few times. CDR3 coding DNA: TGTGCCAGCAGCGGACAAGTCTACGAGCAGTACTTC. Translating it yields CASSGQVYEQYF. The V and J genes are TRBV6-2 or TRBV6-3 and TRBJ2-7; tentatively, D is TRBD1 (5 bases). V was pared by 6 bases and J by 3 bases, with 9 bases between. This CDR3 is built from 12 residues. Germline assignment: CDR1 MNHEY and CDR2 SVGEGT.

J is TRBJ2-2 and V is TRBV5-6; TRBD1 agrees at 11 bases. V lost 7 bases to trimming and J lost 6 bases; unmatched junction nucleotides: 5. There are 14 residues in the CDR3. In germline, CDR1 is SGHDT, CDR2 YYEEEE. This CDR3 is CASGQGAWSGELFF. Here the CDR3 DNA reads TGTGCCAGCGGACAGGGGGCATGGTCCGGGGAGCTGTTTTTT.

This clonotype was detected only a few times. The rearrangement links TRBV6-1 to TRBJ2-5; no reliable D call. Germline-derived CDR1 and CDR2 are MNHNS and SASEGT. V lost 3 bases and J 5 bases, leaving 1 base between the germline ends. The CDR3 spans 10 residues. The DNA for the CDR3 is TGTGCCAGCAGTGATGAGACCCAGTACTTC. Amino acid sequence: CASSDETQYF.

The J gene is TRBJ2-4, the V gene TRBV28, with TRBD2 identical over 7 bases. V shed 5 bases, J shed 0 bases, and the junction held 7 bases outside the gene matches. This CDR3 is built from 16 residues. Germline CDR1 reads MDHEN; CDR2 reads SYDVKM. The CDR3 bases are TGTGCCAGCAGTCGTAGCGGGTCTTTAGCCAAAAACATTCAGTACTTC. Amino acids: CASSRSGSLAKNIQYF.

The CDR3 nucleotides are TGTGCCAGCAGCTTGGAAGGGGGCTTGTCCTACGAGCAGTACTTC. It encodes CASSLEGGLSYEQYF. V and J are TRBV5-6 and TRBJ2-7, with TRBD1 matching 7 bases. The CDR3 has 15 residues. In germline, CDR1 is SGHDT, CDR2 YYEEEE. J lost 1 base, V lost 0 bases, and 4 bases had no gene match. Together with reference TRBV5-6 and TRBJ2-7, the CDR3 gives the full variable domain: DAGVTQSPTHLIKTRGQQVTLRCSPKSGHDTVSWYQQALGQGPQFIFQYYEEEERQRGNFPDRFSGHQFPNYSSELNVNALLLGDSALYLCASSLEGGLSYEQYFGPGTRLTVT.

The V gene is TRBV7-2, the J gene TRBJ1-3; D possibly corresponds to TRBD1 (5 bases). Germline loops: CDR1 SGHTA, CDR2 FQGNSA. The CDR3 has 14 residues. The ends were cut back, 4 bases at V and 4 bases at J, with 11 bases in the middle. The CDR3 here is CASSYQGTGNTIYF. DNA for the CDR3: TGTGCCAGCAGCTATCAGGGTACCGGAAACACCATATATTTT.

This clonotype turned up a few times. The gene calls are TRBV18 and TRBJ1-5, with TRBD1 identical over 9 bases. Trimming took 3 bases from V and 6 from J; bases not matched to a gene: 6. Per the germline V gene, CDR1 is KGHSH and CDR2 is LQKENI. This CDR3 region has 15 residues. The CDR3 nucleotides read TGTGCCAGCTCACCTTCACAGGGGGCCTTTCAGCCCCAGCATTTT. Its translation is CASSPSQGAFQPQHF.

The V and J genes are TRBV6-1 and TRBJ1-4, with a weak D call TRBD1 (5 bases). In germline, CDR1 is MNHNS, CDR2 SASEGT. The CDR3 sequence is 14 residues long. Trimming left V 6 bases short and J 1 base short, with 9 bases between. CDR3 region: CASRPGLTNEKLFF. The CDR3 DNA is TGTGCCAGCAGGCCAGGGCTAACTAATGAAAAACTGTTTTTT.

This clonotype was picked up a small number of times. The chain couples TRBV13 to TRBJ2-1; 7 nucleotides match TRBD1. Per germline, CDR1 PRHDT and CDR2 FYEKMQ (reference sequence). The CDR3 is 15 amino acids. V trimming: 4 bases; J trimming: 2 bases; junction bases outside the gene matches: 5. CDR3 amino acids: CASSSRQGPYNEQFF. The CDR3 DNA reads as TGTGCCAGCAGCTCTCGACAGGGTCCCTACAATGAGCAGTTCTTC. The entire variable domain, with the rest obtained from reference TRBV13 and TRBJ2-1, is as follows: AAGVIQSPRHLIKEKRETATLKCYPIPRHDTVYWYQQGPGQDPQFLISFYEKMQSDKGSIPDRFSAQQFSDYHSELNMSSLELGDSALYFCASSSRQGPYNEQFFGPGTRLTVL.

This clonotype turned up a few times. The chain carries TRBV28 and TRBJ2-1, with 14 bases lining up with TRBD2. The CDR3 spans 18 residues. Germline V gives CDR1 MDHEN, CDR2 SYDVKM. Losses at the gene ends were 9 bases for V and 2 bases for J; bases not matched to a gene: 12. CDR3 loop: CASHGGGLAGGAYNEQFF. The DNA for the CDR3 is TGTGCCAGTCACGGAGGTGGACTAGCGGGGGGAGCCTACAATGAGCAGTTCTTC.

V gene TRBV12-3 or TRBV12-4 combines with J gene TRBJ2-5, with D unresolved. Trimming removed 5 bases from V and 4 bases from J, with 5 bases in between. CDR3 size: 11 residues. In DNA, the CDR3 is TGTGCCAGCAGTCGCGGAGAGACCCAGTACTTC. Translation gives CASSRGETQYF.

This clonotype appeared a few times. This chain uses TRBV28 with TRBJ1-2; no clear D. Germline lookup yields CDR1 MDHEN and CDR2 SYDVKM. The CDR3 consists of 12 residues. Trimming stripped 5 bases from V and 8 bases from J, with 12 bases between. CDR3 coding DNA: TGTGCCAGCAGTCCCGGGCCGGTGGGCTACACCTTC. It encodes CASSPGPVGYTF.

The chain carries TRBV10-3 and TRBJ2-1; the match to TRBD2 covers 7 bases. The germline gives CDR1 ENHRY, CDR2 SYGVKD. CDR3 length equals 15 residues. V dropped 2 bases and J dropped 3; count of bases not matched to a gene: 4. The CDR3 is CAISEREARYNEQFF. CDR3 bases: TGTGCCATCAGTGAGCGGGAGGCGCGCTACAATGAGCAGTTCTTC.

The sample holds many counts of this clonotype. The chain couples TRBV27 to TRBJ1-1; no firm D call. Germline V gives CDR1 MNHEY, CDR2 SMNVEV (reference sequence). V shed 3 bases and J shed 5 bases, with 13 bases lying between them. This CDR3 spans 14 amino acids. CDR3 sequence: CASSFGGRNTEAFF. The DNA of the CDR3 is TGTGCCAGCAGTTTCGGCGGCAGGAATACTGAAGCTTTCTTT.

This clonotype was picked up a small number of times. The chain employs TRBV5-5 and TRBJ1-2; 7 bases fit TRBD1. V shed 1 base, J shed 8 bases, and the junction held 11 bases outside the gene matches. This CDR3 is 15 amino acids long. Germline V gene data show CDR1 as SGHKS and CDR2 as YYEKEE (reference sequence). DNA for the CDR3: TGTGCCAGCAGCTTGACGGCAACAGGGGATAACGGCTACACCTTC. This codes for CASSLTATGDNGYTF.

This clonotype was detected a few times. The chain carries TRBV27 and TRBJ2-1, with D uncertain. This CDR3 is 16 amino acids long. Trimming took off 6 bases at V and 3 bases at J, with 18 bases between the two ends. The V gene's germline CDR1 is MNHEY and CDR2 SMNVEV (reference sequence). The CDR3 here is CASSFLVALGYNEQFF. CDR3 nucleotide sequence: TGTGCCAGCAGCTTCTTAGTTGCTCTAGGCTACAATGAGCAGTTCTTC.

The chain recombines TRBV19 with TRBJ1-1; 7 nucleotides line up with TRBD1. The V and J ends lost 6 bases and 4 bases, in that order; junction bases with no gene match: 5. The CDR3 covers 13 residues. Per germline, CDR1 LNHDA and CDR2 SQIVND (reference sequence). CDR3 coding DNA: TGTGCCAGTAGATCCCCAGGGGGCACTGAAGCTTTCTTT. Its protein is CASRSPGGTEAFF.

The chain joins TRBV6-1 to TRBJ1-1; D is unclear. The CDR3 has 14 amino acids. Trimming took 7 bases from V and 3 from J, leaving 15 bases between them. Germline values: CDR1 MNHNS, CDR2 SASEGT. The CDR3 DNA reads TGTGCCAGCACTAAAACTTATCGGGACACTGAAGCTTTCTTT. It codes for CASTKTYRDTEAFF.

A few counts support this clonotype. J is TRBJ1-5 and V is TRBV19; D ambiguous. The V end lost 3 bases, the J end lost 7 bases, and 7 bases lay between the germline ends. Per germline, CDR1 LNHDA and CDR2 SQIVND (reference sequence). This CDR3 is built from 12 residues. CDR3 protein: CASSIGQQPQHF. The CDR3 region has the DNA TGTGCCAGTAGTATCGGCCAACAGCCCCAGCATTTT.

This clonotype has at least ten counts. This chain uses TRBV6-2 or TRBV6-3 with TRBJ1-6; D remains ambiguous. Between the trimmed V and J ends, which lost 6 bases and 9 bases, there was a span of 21 bases. This CDR3 has 16 residues. The germline V gene encodes CDR1 MNHEY and CDR2 SVGEGT. The CDR3 coding sequence is TGTGCCAGCAGATTCGGCGGACTTGAAAGCCGTTCACCCCTCCACTTT. Translated, it gives CASRFGGLESRSPLHF.

The chain couples TRBV6-5 to TRBJ2-7; D is unclear. V was trimmed by 10 bases and J by 3 bases, leaving 10 bases between them. This CDR3 region has 11 residues. The germline CDR1 and CDR2 sequences are MNHEY and SVGAGI. CDR3 sequence (DNA): TGTGCCACCCATTGCCTCTACGAGCAGTACTTC. As protein: CATHCLYEQYF.